This T cell receptor (beta chain) was sequenced in a study of early T cells in non-severe SARS-CoV-2 infection (TCRdb year 2021). At the level of the whole study: Bulk RNA from unsorted whole blood was used for TCR sequencing, so alpha and beta chains could not be paired.

From the cysteine up to the phenylalanine, the CDR3 has a length of 9 residues. Only CDR3 DNA remains: 27 bases, in frame from the first base. What the work shows at the level of the full study, not this receptor alone: VDJdb matching was skewed toward anti-spike CD8 responses and likely underestimated virus-specific expansions by missing private and CD4 specificities.

Comment on this clonotype: The specificity of this receptor is unknown. No base-level quality is on record; no much larger clone is a single base apart.

A case-control design nested within a healthcare worker cohort in London, UK, was used, with weekly nasopharyngeal swab PCR tests and blood sampling performed. Healthcare workers were recruited during the week of the UK lockdown, between 23 and 31 March 2020, and followed weekly for up to about 15 weeks. Libraries were made using 5' RACE. The sequencing machine was a NextSeq 500. In the TCR library protocol, unique molecular identifiers were attached to individual cDNA molecules to correct for PCR bias and sequencing error. TCR alpha and beta chains were both sequenced, and the abundances of alpha and beta sequences in each sample were closely correlated with each other. Per the source publication's procedure: Decombinator V4 was used to perform V gene, J gene and CDR3 annotation of TCR sequences. TCRs were defined as expanded if a significant change between any two time points was detected under a Poisson model with p below 0.0001. TCR abundances were normalised to the total number of TCRs sequenced in each sample and reported as counts per million. TRAV1-2 paired with TRAJ12, TRAJ20 or TRAJ33 defined MAIT TCRs, while TRAV10 paired with TRAJ18 defined iNKT TCRs. VDJdb, accessed 1 November 2021, was searched for CMV, EBV and SARS-CoV-2 annotated TCRs, excluding TCRs annotated for multiple antigens. TCRdb applied fastp at Q25 and MiXCR to the public reads, then kept only in-frame beta chains. Each entry is one CDR3 protein sequence, shown with its most common DNA and genes. What appears here as the V and J calls and clone size reflects TCRdb's work, not the paper's. This sample comprises approximately 45,000 distinct CDR3 sequences, roughly a tenth of them detected only once. Roughly 10% of the sample rests with the top ten.

The sequence came from an adult who was a healthcare worker with PCR-confirmed SARS-CoV-2 infection or an uninfected control (not recorded which). Specimen: whole blood. The chain couples TRBV21-1 to TRBJ2-7. TRBV21-1 is marked as a pseudogene. Read as DNA, the sequence is TGTGCCAGGAATTACGAGCAGTACTTC. Its translation is CARNYEQYF.